This passage covers 2 T cell receptor beta chains from one sample sequenced in a study of blood T cell repertoires in COVID-19. Clones were sequenced by immunoSEQ multiplex PCR, and TCRdb holds only the in-frame ones, with some missing. This table has 250,000 to 350,000 clones, around 85% appearing once. What was sequenced was peripheral blood. These receptors all come from a human donor with COVID-19, enrolled during active disease. The donor label of this sample is uncertain.

The chain joins TRBV6-6 to TRBJ2-3; 8 nucleotides agree with TRBD1. In germline, CDR1 is MNHNY, CDR2 SVGAGI (reference sequence). The CDR3 totals 14 residues. V shed 5 bases, J shed 2 bases, and the junction held 3 bases outside the gene matches. The CDR3 spells CASSKDRDTDTQYF. In DNA form, the CDR3 reads TGTGCCAGCAGTAAGGACAGGGACACAGATACGCAGTATTTT.

V is TRBV4-3 and J is TRBJ2-3; weak D call: TRBD1 (7 bases). The CDR3 length is 16 residues. The V gene lost 0 bases and the J gene lost 6 bases, with 16 bases spanning the gap. In germline, CDR1 is LGHNA, CDR2 YSLEER. CDR3 in amino acids: CASSQERIGGGDTQYF. CDR3 bases: TGCGCCAGCAGCCAAGAGCGGATCGGAGGGGGCGATACGCAGTATTTT.